The 32 T cell receptor beta chains below were found in one sample sequenced in a study of human T cells and chemical hapten exposure. Documented time point: patch test 3, about 24 weeks after DPC sensitization. Documented treatment: therapeutic diphenylcyclopropenone sensitization with weekly scalp DPC. Using its own MiXCR run on the RACE reads, TCRdb lists one record per CDR3 protein. This sample has 70,000 or so distinct CDR3 sequences, with over 8.5% found just once. The source was whole blood, collected in connection with sensitization to the hapten diphenylcyclopropenone (DPC). The receptors stem from a woman aged 50 to 65 with alopecia areata. Some clones in this sample may be carry-over from other donors' samples.

This clonotype was picked up a small number of times. CDR3 loop: CASSYPQGASETQYF. CDR3 bases: TGTGCCAGCAGTTACCCCCAGGGGGCCTCAGAGACCCAGTACTTC. The chain links TRBV6-6 to TRBJ2-5, with 8 positions matching TRBD1. With V trimmed by 2 bases and J by 4 bases, 6 bases remained unmatched. The length of the CDR3 is 15 residues. Germline V CDR1 and CDR2: MNHNY, SVGAGI (reference sequence).

This clonotype was observed at least ten times. The J gene is TRBJ2-5, the V gene TRBV7-8; D is tentatively TRBD1 or TRBD2 (5 bases each). Trimming stripped 2 bases from V and 2 bases from J, with 12 bases between. Germline loops: CDR1 SGHVS, CDR2 FQNEAQ. The CDR3 loop spans 15 amino acids. CDR3 residues: CASSLLGAEQETQYF. The CDR3, as DNA: TGTGCCAGCAGCTTACTCGGGGCAGAGCAAGAGACCCAGTACTTC. Full variable domain (remainder filled in from reference TRBV7-8 and TRBJ2-5): GAGVSQSPRYKVAKRGQDVALRCDPISGHVSLFWYQQALGQGPEFLTYFQNEAQLDKSGLPSDRFFAERPEGSVSTLKIQRTQQEDSAVYLCASSLLGAEQETQYFGPGTRLLVL.

This clonotype was seen ten or more times. The rearrangement links TRBV5-5 to TRBJ1-4, with 9 bases lining up with TRBD1. Trimming took 3 bases from V and 2 from J; bases not matched to a gene: 5. This CDR3 is 16 amino acids long. Germline-derived CDR1 and CDR2 are SGHKS and YYEKEE (reference sequence). In DNA form, the CDR3 reads TGTGCCAGCAGCTCAGGACAGGGGACGACTAATGAAAAACTGTTTTTT. This gives the protein CASSSGQGTTNEKLFF.

There are many counts of this clonotype. The gene calls are TRBV2 and TRBJ1-5; 10 positions match TRBD1. V lost 8 bases and J lost 3; bases outside the gene matches: 7. The CDR3 contains 15 residues. CDR1 and CDR2 (germline): SNHLY, FYNNEI. CDR3 in DNA: TGTGCCAGCGGAAGGGACAGGGGCCCCAATCAGCCCCAGCATTTT. This sequence encodes CASGRDRGPNQPQHF. Drawing the rest from reference TRBV2 and TRBJ1-5, the complete variable domain is EPEVTQTPSHQVTQMGQEVILRCVPISNHLYFYWYRQILGQKVEFLVSFYNNEISEKSEIFDDQFSVERPDGSNFTLKIRSTKLEDSAMYFCASGRDRGPNQPQHFGDGTRLSIL.

This clonotype was seen a handful of times. The chain combines TRBV18 with TRBJ2-3; 9 nucleotides line up with TRBD2. CDR3 size: 15 residues. V was clipped by 3 bases and J by 2 bases; unmatched bases: 3. CDR1 is KGHSH and CDR2 is LQKENI in the germline V gene. CDR3 amino acids: CASSPREGPTDTQYF. For the CDR3, the DNA is TGTGCCAGCTCACCGCGGGAGGGGCCCACAGATACGCAGTATTTT.

The gene calls are TRBV7-6 and TRBJ2-2, with D perhaps matching TRBD1 (6 bases). This CDR3 region has 16 residues. Germline assignment: CDR1 SGHVS and CDR2 FNYEAQ. Deletions cut 0 bases from V and 4 bases from J, with 12 bases between. CDR3 region: CASSLAPGHLTGELFF. In DNA, the CDR3 is TGTGCCAGCAGCTTAGCTCCGGGACACCTCACCGGGGAGCTGTTTTTT.

This clonotype was recorded a few times. The genes are TRBV2 and TRBJ2-1; TRBD1 aligns across 7 bases. V lost 3 bases to trimming and J lost 8 bases; unmatched junction nucleotides: 10. CDR3 length: 15 residues. Looked up from germline, CDR1 is SNHLY and CDR2 is FYNNEI. CDR3 DNA: TGTGCCAGCAGTGAGAGGCAGGGGGTGTCCCATGAGCAGTTCTTC. Its protein is CASSERQGVSHEQFF.

The rearrangement uses TRBV2 and TRBJ1-2, with 7 positions matching TRBD1. The CDR3 consists of 13 residues. V trimming: 4 bases; J trimming: 4 bases; junction bases outside the gene matches: 3. CDR1 is SNHLY, CDR2 FYNNEI, per germline. CDR3 coding DNA: TGTGCCAGCAGTGCCGCAGGGGGCTATGGCTACACCTTC. Translated: CASSAAGGYGYTF.

Concerning this clonotype itself: Sequence at one end of the junction differs from germline and may be a read error. The chain carries TRBV6-1 and TRBJ2-7; unclear D gene. CDR1 is MNHNS, CDR2 SASEGT, per germline. The CDR3 length is 12 residues. The CDR3 bases are TGTGTCAGCCGCCAGCCAGCCAGCGAGCAGTACTTC. This sequence encodes CVSRQPASEQYF.

This clonotype has ten or more counts. V usage is TRBV5-1 and J usage is TRBJ2-1; D is perhaps TRBD2 (6 bases). CDR1 and CDR2 (germline): SGHRS, YFSETQ. With 4 bases removed from V and 9 bases from J, the gap between germline ends came to 14 bases. This CDR3 comprises 13 residues. The CDR3 here is CASSADGTSEQFF. In DNA form, the CDR3 reads TGCGCCAGCAGCGCCGATGGGACTTCTGAGCAGTTCTTC.

This clonotype was recorded at least ten times. CDR3 nucleotides: TGCGCCAGCAGCTTGGTTCCCGGGACCCAAGAGACCCAGTACTTC. Translating it yields CASSLVPGTQETQYF. This rearrangement joins TRBV5-1 to TRBJ2-5; D may be TRBD1 or TRBD2 (5 bases each). CDR1 and CDR2 (germline): SGHRS, YFSETQ. V lost 0 bases, J lost 1 base, and 10 bases lay in between. The CDR3 is 15 amino acids.

This clonotype appeared many times. The rearrangement joins TRBV19 to TRBJ2-1, with 11 bases lining up with TRBD2. Germline CDR1 reads LNHDA; CDR2 reads SQIVND (reference sequence). The CDR3 spans 15 residues. V trimming: 2 bases; J trimming: 9 bases; junction bases outside the gene matches: 6. The CDR3 DNA is TGTGCCAGTAGTATAATAGCTAGCGGGAGGCCTGAGCAGTTCTTC. It encodes CASSIIASGRPEQFF.

This clonotype appeared many times. The CDR3 DNA reads TGTGCCAGCAGCTTTTCGCTAGCGGGAGGGTACGAGCAGTACTTC. Its translation is CASSFSLAGGYEQYF. This chain connects TRBV7-2 to TRBJ2-7; TRBD2 aligns across 12 bases. The CDR3 spans 15 residues. From germline, CDR1 is SGHTA and CDR2 FQGNSA. The V gene end was trimmed by 3 bases and the J gene end by 4 bases; junction bases not matched to a gene: 4. The whole variable domain, remainder taken from reference TRBV7-2 and TRBJ2-7, is GAGVSQSPSNKVTEKGKDVELRCDPISGHTALYWYRQSLGQGLEFLIYFQGNSAPDKSGLPSDRFSAERTGGSVSTLTIQRTQQEDSAVYLCASSFSLAGGYEQYFGPGTRLTVT.

This chain links TRBV7-9 with TRBJ1-1, with D unresolved. The length of the CDR3 is 14 residues. Deletions cut 7 bases from V and 2 bases from J, with 14 bases between. The germline CDR1 and CDR2 sequences are SEHNR and FQNEAQ (reference sequence). The CDR3 nucleotides are TGTGCCAGCAACCCAAGCGGCAGAAACACTGAAGCTTTCTTT. Translation: CASNPSGRNTEAFF. The complete variable domain, with remaining parts taken from reference TRBV7-9 and TRBJ1-1, reads DTGVSQNPRHKITKRGQNVTFRCDPISEHNRLYWYRQTLGQGPEFLTYFQNEAQLEKSRLLSDRFSAERPKGSFSTLEIQRTEQGDSAMYLCASNPSGRNTEAFFGQGTRLTVV.

This clonotype was seen a handful of times. This chain uses TRBV2 with TRBJ1-6, with a possible D match to TRBD1 (6 bases). Trimming shortened V by 1 base and J by 0 bases, and 10 bases separated the two germline ends. There are 17 residues in the CDR3. The V gene's germline CDR1 is SNHLY and CDR2 FYNNEI. The CDR3 bases are TGTGCCAGCAGTGAAGGTACAGGGAACTCCTATAATTCACCCCTCCACTTT. Translation: CASSEGTGNSYNSPLHF.

Many counts were recorded for this clonotype. This chain connects TRBV12-3 or TRBV12-4 to TRBJ1-4; unclear D gene. Between the trimmed V and J ends, which lost 7 bases and 6 bases, there was a span of 18 bases. The CDR3 has 15 amino acids. The CDR3 loop is CASTPRGRVDEKLFF. CDR3 nucleotide sequence: TGTGCCAGCACACCCCGTGGACGGGTTGATGAAAAACTGTTTTTT.

The CDR3 sequence is CASSVRGQYHEQYF. CDR3 in DNA: TGTGCCAGCAGCGTAAGGGGACAGTACCACGAGCAGTACTTC. This rearrangement joins TRBV9 to TRBJ2-7, with TRBD1 matching over 7 bases. Trimming took 1 base from V and 5 from J; bases not matched to a gene: 6. The germline V gene encodes CDR1 SGDLS and CDR2 YYNGEE. This CDR3 region has 14 residues.

This clonotype appeared a few times. The V gene is TRBV29-1, the J gene TRBJ1-2, with a tentative D call TRBD1 (6 bases). The germline V gene encodes CDR1 SQVTM and CDR2 ANQGSEA. This CDR3 spans 14 amino acids. V gave up 6 bases and J gave up 4 bases, with 18 bases separating them. CDR3 sequence: CSVETGNRIYGYTF. The CDR3, as DNA: TGCAGCGTAGAAACAGGGAACCGTATCTATGGCTACACCTTC.

This clonotype was observed at least ten times. The rearrangement links TRBV27 to TRBJ2-7, with D maybe TRBD1 (6 bases). From germline, CDR1 is MNHEY and CDR2 SMNVEV (reference sequence). The CDR3 is made up of 15 amino acids. V dropped 6 bases and J dropped 2 bases, with 17 bases sitting between them. CDR3 sequence (DNA): TGTGCCAGCAGCCAAGTCGGGACAAGTCCCTACGAGCAGTACTTC. Protein: CASSQVGTSPYEQYF.

V usage is TRBV29-1 and J usage is TRBJ2-5; D may be TRBD1 or TRBD2 (5 bases each). Trimming stripped 7 bases from V and 4 bases from J, with 13 bases between. This CDR3 region has 12 residues. Per the germline V gene, CDR1 is SQVTM and CDR2 is ANQGSEA. The CDR3 DNA reads TGCAGCGGGGGACGCGAGGGAGAGACCCAGTACTTC. Its protein is CSGGREGETQYF.

This clonotype occurred a few times. The junction departs from the called germline gene at one end, perhaps through a read error. The chain recombines TRBV20-1 with TRBJ2-1, with 10 bases identical to TRBD2. Germline loops: CDR1 DFQATT, CDR2 SNEGSKA (reference sequence). The CDR3 runs to 15 residues. The CDR3 nucleotides are TGCAGTGCTAGAGGACCAAAGCGGGAGGGACGGGACCCCCTCTTC. Its translation is CSARGPKREGRDPLF.

This clonotype was detected many times. This sequence joins TRBV7-9 and TRBJ2-1; 10 bases line up with TRBD2. The germline V gene has CDR1 SEHNR and CDR2 FQNEAQ (reference sequence). Trimming at V came to 1 base and at J to 6 bases, leaving 3 bases not matched to a gene. The length of the CDR3 is 15 residues. In nucleotides, the CDR3 is TGTGCCAGCAGCTTAGTGTCTAGCGGGGGCAATGAGCAGTTCTTC. Protein product: CASSLVSSGGNEQFF.

The rearrangement uses TRBV4-1 and TRBJ2-7; D ambiguous. The CDR3 extends over 15 amino acids. CDR1 MGHRA and CDR2 YSYEKL come from the germline V gene. V lost 1 base to trimming and J lost 3 bases, with 13 bases between them. This CDR3 is CASSQVTGPLYEQYF. The CDR3 DNA reads TGCGCCAGCAGCCAAGTAACCGGGCCACTCTACGAGCAGTACTTC.

The chain is built from TRBV27 and TRBJ1-1; D unclear. The CDR3 spans 13 residues. The germline V gene has CDR1 MNHEY and CDR2 SMNVEV (reference sequence). The V and J ends lost 3 bases and 1 base respectively, with 6 bases between them. The CDR3 DNA is TGTGCCAGCAGTTTGGGAACGAACACTGAAGCTTTCTTT. Its protein is CASSLGTNTEAFF.

The sample holds many counts of this clonotype. The chain links TRBV28 to TRBJ1-6; no reliable D call. The CDR3 length is 14 residues. Trimming pared 6 bases from V and 7 bases from J, leaving 13 bases between. Looked up from germline, CDR1 is MDHEN and CDR2 is SYDVKM. CDR3 loop: CASSWAGANSPLHF. Here the CDR3 DNA reads TGTGCCAGCAGCTGGGCAGGAGCAAATTCACCCCTCCACTTT. Full variable domain (missing parts from reference TRBV28 and TRBJ1-6): DVKVTQSSRYLVKRTGEKVFLECVQDMDHENMFWYRQDPGLGLRLIYFSYDVKMKEKGDIPEGYSVSREKKERFSLILESASTNQTSMYLCASSWAGANSPLHFGNGTRLTVT.

V and J are TRBV28 and TRBJ1-5, with a tentative D call TRBD1 (5 bases). Germline CDR1 is MDHEN and CDR2 is SYDVKM. CDR3 size: 10 residues. The V and J ends lost 6 bases and 11 bases respectively, with 8 bases between them. This CDR3 reads CASRGEAQHF. In DNA form, the CDR3 reads TGTGCCAGCAGAGGGGAAGCCCAGCATTTT.

This clonotype has at least ten counts. The chain links TRBV7-6 to TRBJ1-5, with TRBD1 as a possible D gene (5 bases). The CDR3 is made up of 14 amino acids. CDR1 and CDR2 (germline): SGHVS, FNYEAQ. V was trimmed by 0 bases and J by 5 bases, leaving 8 bases between them. The CDR3 protein is CASSLAGPDQPQHF. The CDR3 DNA reads as TGTGCCAGCAGCTTAGCGGGGCCCGATCAGCCCCAGCATTTT.

This clonotype showed up many times. This sequence joins TRBV18 and TRBJ2-7, with D unclear. The CDR3 length is 17 residues. Trimming left V 2 bases short and J 0 bases short, with 17 bases between. The germline V gene has CDR1 KGHSH and CDR2 LQKENI. The CDR3 spells CASSPFEPTVLSYEQYF. Written as DNA, the CDR3 is TGTGCCAGCTCACCATTCGAGCCTACAGTCCTCTCCTACGAGCAGTACTTC.

V and J are TRBV2 and TRBJ1-1, with D unresolved. Germline V gene data show CDR1 as SNHLY and CDR2 as FYNNEI. Trimming left V 7 bases short and J 2 bases short, with 14 bases between. The CDR3 is 14 amino acids. The CDR3: CASKGGLPNTEAFF. The CDR3 region has the DNA TGTGCCAGCAAAGGAGGATTACCCAACACTGAAGCTTTCTTT.

CDR3 nucleotides: TGTGCCAGCAGTTTGACAGGGCCCTCCTACAATGAGCAGTTCTTC. It is translated as CASSLTGPSYNEQFF. The chain has TRBV28 and TRBJ2-1, with 7 positions matching TRBD1. The germline V gene has CDR1 MDHEN and CDR2 SYDVKM. This CDR3 spans 15 amino acids. V lost 3 bases, J lost 0 bases, and 2 bases stayed unmatched.

Points on this clonotype: Relative to the germline gene, one junction end is altered; a read error may explain this. The CDR3 bases are TGTGCCAGTGGCGGGACAGGGCGTCGCTCCTGCAATGAGCAGTTCTTC. Residues: CASGGTGRRSCNEQFF. This chain connects TRBV4-2 to TRBJ2-1, with TRBD1 matching over 9 bases. CDR1 is LGHNA, CDR2 YNFKEQ, per germline. The CDR3 loop spans 16 amino acids.

The chain employs TRBV7-9 and TRBJ2-5, with no clear D. Germline V gives CDR1 SEHNR, CDR2 FQNEAQ (reference sequence). V dropped 4 bases and J dropped 3 bases, with 15 bases sitting between them. The CDR3 length is 15 residues. CDR3 amino acids: CASSSLAAFEETQYF. DNA for the CDR3: TGTGCCAGCAGCTCACTTGCGGCCTTTGAAGAGACCCAGTACTTC. The full variable domain, rest sourced from reference TRBV7-9 and TRBJ2-5, is DTGVSQNPRHKITKRGQNVTFRCDPISEHNRLYWYRQTLGQGPEFLTYFQNEAQLEKSRLLSDRFSAERPKGSFSTLEIQRTEQGDSAMYLCASSSLAAFEETQYFGPGTRLLVL.